Presented here are 16 T cell receptor beta chains from one specimen sequenced in a study of cytomegalovirus exposure and HLA in healthy donors. PCR employed 60 Vbeta and 13 Jbeta primers. Sequencing was performed with immunoSEQ multiplex PCR; in TCRdb, only in-frame clones are kept and a portion is missing. The sample table sets out about 200,000 clones. The sequenced sample was PBMCs. These receptors originate from a girl aged 2-10 years in good health and CMV-seropositive.

The gene calls are TRBV2 and TRBJ1-3, with 9 nucleotides matching TRBD1. Germline CDR1 is SNHLY and CDR2 is FYNNEI. J gave up 4 bases and V 5 bases, and 6 bases lay outside the gene matches. The CDR3 is 15 residues long. In DNA, the CDR3 is TGTGCCAGCAGTCCGGGACAGGGCAGCGGAAACACCATATATTTT. The encoded protein is CASSPGQGSGNTIYF.

V usage is TRBV29-1 and J usage is TRBJ2-3, with 9 bases that match TRBD2. Germline CDR1 is SQVTM and CDR2 is ANQGSEA. J lost 4 bases, V lost 3 bases, and 8 bases had no gene match. CDR3 length: 15 residues. This CDR3 is CSVDGLAGDPDTQYF. The CDR3 bases are TGCAGCGTTGACGGTTTAGCGGGAGACCCAGATACGCAGTATTTT.

The V call is TRBV27, the J call TRBJ1-5; the D is unclear. There are 13 residues in the CDR3. V dropped 6 bases and J dropped 4 bases, with 10 bases sitting between them. The germline CDR1 and CDR2 sequences are MNHEY and SMNVEV (reference sequence). CDR3 nucleotide sequence: TGTGCCAGCAGCTCACCGGGGAATCAGCCCCAGCATTTT. Translation gives CASSSPGNQPQHF.

J is TRBJ2-7 and V is TRBV5-1, with D possibly matching TRBD2 (5 bases). The CDR3 runs 16 residues. Germline CDR1 is SGHRS and CDR2 is YFSETQ. Trimming pared 4 bases from V and 0 bases from J, leaving 17 bases between. The chain's CDR3 is CASSSPDGVLSYEQYF. CDR3 coding DNA: TGCGCCAGCAGCAGCCCGGACGGGGTTCTCTCCTACGAGCAGTACTTC.

The chain carries TRBV19 and TRBJ1-1; 9 bases line up with TRBD1. The germline V gene encodes CDR1 LNHDA and CDR2 SQIVND (reference sequence). V lost 3 bases and J lost 0; bases outside the gene matches: 2. The CDR3 covers 15 residues. The CDR3 reads CASSMDRGMNTEAFF. For the CDR3, the DNA is TGTGCCAGTAGTATGGACAGGGGAATGAACACTGAAGCTTTCTTT.

The rearrangement joins TRBV7-9 to TRBJ2-3, with TRBD2 matching over 11 bases. The CDR3 runs 16 residues. Germline loops: CDR1 SEHNR, CDR2 FQNEAQ (reference sequence). V trimming: 6 bases; J trimming: 2 bases; junction bases outside the gene matches: 7. This CDR3 reads CASRVGTSGATDTQYF. Here the CDR3 DNA reads TGTGCCAGCAGAGTCGGGACTAGCGGTGCCACAGATACGCAGTATTTT.

The CDR3 DNA reads TGTGCCAGCAGCGTCTCCTCTGGGGCCAACGTCCTGACTTTC. Translation: CASSVSSGANVLTF. J is TRBJ2-6 and V is TRBV9; D not certain. Germline V CDR1 and CDR2: SGDLS, YYNGEE. The germline V and J ends were trimmed by 2 bases and 0 bases, with 3 bases remaining between them. CDR3 length: 14 amino acids.

V usage is TRBV6-5 and J usage is TRBJ2-1, with 10 bases fitting TRBD2. With V trimmed by 7 bases and J by 5 bases, 2 bases remained unmatched. Germline lookup yields CDR1 MNHEY and CDR2 SVGAGI. The CDR3 has 13 amino acids. In nucleotides, the CDR3 is TGTGCCAGCAAGGGACTAGCGAACAATGAGCAGTTCTTC. Its translation: CASKGLANNEQFF.

This chain links TRBV18 with TRBJ2-7, with 14 nucleotides matching TRBD2. The germline V gene encodes CDR1 KGHSH and CDR2 LQKENI. V shed 5 bases, J shed 7 bases, and the junction held 4 bases outside the gene matches. There are 14 residues in the CDR3. The chain's CDR3 is CASSGTSGSSEQYF. The CDR3 nucleotides read TGTGCCAGCTCAGGGACTAGCGGGAGCTCGGAGCAGTACTTC.

The chain couples TRBV7-2 to TRBJ2-7; TRBD2 aligns across 7 bases. CDR1 SGHTA and CDR2 FQGNSA come from the germline V gene. V shed 8 bases and J 5 bases; nucleotides not matched to a gene: 12. The CDR3 has 14 amino acids. DNA for the CDR3: TGTGCCAGCCACGTCGAGGCGGGAGCTAACGAGCAGTACTTC. Protein product: CASHVEAGANEQYF.

V gene TRBV7-2 combines with J gene TRBJ1-4; D is possibly TRBD1 (5 bases). Germline V gene data show CDR1 as SGHTA and CDR2 as FQGNSA. This CDR3 spans 16 amino acids. Between the trimmed V and J ends, which lost 5 bases and 0 bases, there was a span of 13 bases. CDR3 in DNA: TGTGCCAGCAGCCGACAGTCCCTCGCAACTAATGAAAAACTGTTTTTT. Protein: CASSRQSLATNEKLFF.

This rearrangement joins TRBV5-1 to TRBJ1-1; TRBD1 might be the D (5 bases). Germline CDR1 and CDR2: SGHRS and YFSETQ. The CDR3 has 15 residues. V was cut by 4 bases and J by 4 bases, with 17 bases left in between. The CDR3 spells CASSPTTGIGTEAFF. In DNA form, the CDR3 reads TGCGCCAGCAGCCCAACAACAGGAATAGGCACTGAAGCTTTCTTT.

The chain has TRBV6-1 and TRBJ1-4; D is unresolved. This CDR3 has 13 amino acids. From germline, CDR1 is MNHNS and CDR2 SASEGT. The V end was cut by 5 bases, the J end by 4 bases, with 8 bases between. CDR3: CASSSLVNEKLFF. In nucleotides, the CDR3 is TGTGCCAGCAGTTCACTGGTTAATGAAAAACTGTTTTTT.

The gene calls are TRBV19 and TRBJ2-1; D perhaps matches TRBD2 (5 bases). The germline V gene encodes CDR1 LNHDA and CDR2 SQIVND (reference sequence). The V end lost 7 bases, the J end lost 5 bases, and 21 bases lay between the germline ends. There are 16 residues in the CDR3. This CDR3 reads CASKDVAAARDNEQFF. CDR3 in DNA: TGTGCCAGTAAAGATGTGGCAGCGGCCCGGGACAATGAGCAGTTCTTC.

CDR3: CASSGTSGGYNEQFF. CDR3 DNA sequence: TGCGCCAGCAGCGGAACTAGCGGGGGGTACAATGAGCAGTTCTTC. The chain has TRBV5-1 and TRBJ2-1; 12 nucleotides align to TRBD2. The CDR3 sequence is 15 residues long. Trimming cost V 4 bases and J 4 bases; bases outside gene matches: 3. Per the germline V gene, CDR1 is SGHRS and CDR2 is YFSETQ.

J is TRBJ1-5 and V is TRBV7-2, with TRBD1 as a possible D gene (5 bases). The CDR3 runs to 14 residues. With 5 bases removed from V and 7 bases from J, the gap between germline ends came to 15 bases. CDR1 is SGHTA, CDR2 FQGNSA, per germline. CDR3 sequence reads: CASSLQDSMQPQHF. The CDR3 region has the DNA TGTGCCAGCAGCCTACAGGATTCGATGCAGCCCCAGCATTTT.